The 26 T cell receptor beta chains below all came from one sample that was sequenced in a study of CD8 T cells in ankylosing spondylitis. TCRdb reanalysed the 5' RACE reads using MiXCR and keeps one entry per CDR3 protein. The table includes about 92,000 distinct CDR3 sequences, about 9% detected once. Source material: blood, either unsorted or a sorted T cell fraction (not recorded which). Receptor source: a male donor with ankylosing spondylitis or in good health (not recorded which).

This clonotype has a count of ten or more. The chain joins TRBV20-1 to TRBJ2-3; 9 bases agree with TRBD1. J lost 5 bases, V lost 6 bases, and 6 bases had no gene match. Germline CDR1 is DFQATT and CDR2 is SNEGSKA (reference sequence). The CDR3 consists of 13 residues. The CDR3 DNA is TGCAGTGCGGGGGACAGGGTGGGAGATACGCAGTATTTT. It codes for CSAGDRVGDTQYF.

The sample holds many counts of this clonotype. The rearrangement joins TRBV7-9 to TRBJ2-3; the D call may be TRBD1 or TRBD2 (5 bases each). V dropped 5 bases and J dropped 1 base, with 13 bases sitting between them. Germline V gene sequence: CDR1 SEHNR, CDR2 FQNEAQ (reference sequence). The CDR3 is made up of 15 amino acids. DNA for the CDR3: TGTGCCAGCAGCCCGACGGGGCTAGGCACAGATACGCAGTATTTT. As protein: CASSPTGLGTDTQYF.

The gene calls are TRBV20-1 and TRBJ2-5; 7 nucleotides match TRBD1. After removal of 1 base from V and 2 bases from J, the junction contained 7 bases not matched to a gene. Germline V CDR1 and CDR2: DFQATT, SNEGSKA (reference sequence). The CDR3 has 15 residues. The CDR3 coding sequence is TGCAGTGCTAGAGTAGAGGGACAGTGGCAAGAGACCCAGTACTTC. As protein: CSARVEGQWQETQYF.

This CDR3 reads CASSLSGAGDTEAFF. The CDR3 coding sequence is TGCGCCAGCAGCTTGTCGGGGGCGGGGGACACTGAAGCTTTCTTT. This chain links TRBV5-1 with TRBJ1-1, with D possibly matching TRBD1 (6 bases). Per germline, CDR1 SGHRS and CDR2 YFSETQ. V lost 1 base, J lost 3 bases, and 13 bases lay in between. The CDR3 is made up of 15 amino acids.

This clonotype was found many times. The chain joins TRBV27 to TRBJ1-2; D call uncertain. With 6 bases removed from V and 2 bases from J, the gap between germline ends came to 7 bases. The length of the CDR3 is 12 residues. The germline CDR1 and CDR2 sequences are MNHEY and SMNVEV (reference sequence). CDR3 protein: CASRGLNYGYTF. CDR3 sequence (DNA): TGTGCCAGCAGAGGCCTGAACTATGGCTACACCTTC.

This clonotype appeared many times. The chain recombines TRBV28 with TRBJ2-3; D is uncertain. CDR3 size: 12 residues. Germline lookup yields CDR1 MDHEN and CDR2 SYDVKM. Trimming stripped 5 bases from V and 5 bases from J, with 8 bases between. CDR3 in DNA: TGTGCCAGCAGTCAATCGAGAGATACGCAGTATTTT. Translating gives CASSQSRDTQYF.

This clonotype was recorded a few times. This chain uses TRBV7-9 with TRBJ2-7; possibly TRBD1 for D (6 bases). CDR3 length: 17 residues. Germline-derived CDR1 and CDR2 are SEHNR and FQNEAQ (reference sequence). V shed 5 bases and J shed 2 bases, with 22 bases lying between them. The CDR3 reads CASSATPGTSETYEQYF. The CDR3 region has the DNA TGTGCCAGCAGCGCTACTCCCGGGACAAGCGAGACCTACGAGCAGTACTTC.

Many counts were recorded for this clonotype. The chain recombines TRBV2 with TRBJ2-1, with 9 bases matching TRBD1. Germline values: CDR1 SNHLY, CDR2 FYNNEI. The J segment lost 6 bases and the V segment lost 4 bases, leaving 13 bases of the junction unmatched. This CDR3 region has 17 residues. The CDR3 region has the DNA TGTGCCAGCAGTGGGGGGTGGGGACAGGGATCCGCCAATGAGCAGTTCTTC. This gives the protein CASSGGWGQGSANEQFF.

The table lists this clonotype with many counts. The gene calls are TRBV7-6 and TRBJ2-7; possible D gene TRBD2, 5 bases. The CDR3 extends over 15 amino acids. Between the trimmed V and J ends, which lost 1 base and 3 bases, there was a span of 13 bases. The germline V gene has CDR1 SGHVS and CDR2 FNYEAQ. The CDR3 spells CASSLDEGTSYEQYF. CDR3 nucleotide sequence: TGTGCCAGCAGCTTAGATGAGGGAACAAGCTACGAGCAGTACTTC.

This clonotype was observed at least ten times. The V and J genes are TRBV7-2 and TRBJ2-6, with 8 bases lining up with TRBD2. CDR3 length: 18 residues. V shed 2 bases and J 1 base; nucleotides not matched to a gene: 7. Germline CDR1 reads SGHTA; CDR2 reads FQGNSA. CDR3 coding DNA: TGTGCCAGCAGCTTAATTTCAGCGGGGGTTTCTGGGGCCAACGTCCTGACTTTC. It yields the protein CASSLISAGVSGANVLTF.

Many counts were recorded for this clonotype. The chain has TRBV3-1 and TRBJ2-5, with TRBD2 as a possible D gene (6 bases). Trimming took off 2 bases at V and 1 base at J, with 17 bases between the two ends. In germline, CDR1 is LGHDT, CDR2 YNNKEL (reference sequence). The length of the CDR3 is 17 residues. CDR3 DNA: TGTGCCAGCAGCCAAAAATCTAATCTAGCGACCCAAGAGACCCAGTACTTC. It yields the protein CASSQKSNLATQETQYF.

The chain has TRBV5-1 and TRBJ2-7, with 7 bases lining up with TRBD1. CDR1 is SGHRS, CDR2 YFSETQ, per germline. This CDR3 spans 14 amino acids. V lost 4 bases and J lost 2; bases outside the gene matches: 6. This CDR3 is CASSVETGPYEQYF. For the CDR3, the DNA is TGCGCCAGCAGCGTTGAGACAGGGCCCTACGAGCAGTACTTC.

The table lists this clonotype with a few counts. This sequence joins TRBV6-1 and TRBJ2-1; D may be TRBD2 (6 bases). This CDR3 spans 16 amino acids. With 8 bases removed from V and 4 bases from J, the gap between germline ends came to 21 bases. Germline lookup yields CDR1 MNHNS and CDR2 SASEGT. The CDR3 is CASGAGPGRVYNEQFF. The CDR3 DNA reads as TGTGCCAGCGGCGCGGGGCCAGGACGCGTTTACAATGAGCAGTTCTTC.

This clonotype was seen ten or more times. The DNA for the CDR3 is TGTGCCAGCAGTCAGAGGACAGGGGGCACAGATACGCAGTATTTT. Protein: CASSQRTGGTDTQYF. This sequence joins TRBV12-3 or TRBV12-4 and TRBJ2-3; 9 bases fit TRBD1. Trimming removed 5 bases from V and 1 base from J; junction bases left unmatched: 4. The CDR3 is made up of 15 amino acids.

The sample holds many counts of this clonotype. Here the CDR3 DNA reads TGCGCCAGCAGCCAAGAAGGGACAGATGAAGCTTTCTTT. Translated: CASSQEGTDEAFF. The chain has TRBV5-1 and TRBJ1-1; TRBD1 matches at 7 bases. V lost 4 bases and J lost 7; bases outside the gene matches: 7. The CDR3 length is 13 residues. Germline V gene data show CDR1 as SGHRS and CDR2 as YFSETQ.

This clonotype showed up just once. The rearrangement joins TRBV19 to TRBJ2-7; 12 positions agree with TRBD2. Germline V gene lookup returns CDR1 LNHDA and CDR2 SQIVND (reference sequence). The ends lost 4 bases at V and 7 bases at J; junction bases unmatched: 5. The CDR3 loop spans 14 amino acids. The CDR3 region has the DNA TGTGCCAGTAGTAGACTAGCGGGGGAGCAAGAGCAGTACTTC. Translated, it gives CASSRLAGEQEQYF.

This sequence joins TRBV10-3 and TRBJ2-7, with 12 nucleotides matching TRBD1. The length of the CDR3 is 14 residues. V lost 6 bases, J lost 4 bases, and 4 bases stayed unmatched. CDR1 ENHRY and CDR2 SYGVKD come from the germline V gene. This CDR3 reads CAIRGQGAGYEQYF. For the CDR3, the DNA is TGTGCCATCAGGGGACAGGGGGCGGGATACGAGCAGTACTTC.

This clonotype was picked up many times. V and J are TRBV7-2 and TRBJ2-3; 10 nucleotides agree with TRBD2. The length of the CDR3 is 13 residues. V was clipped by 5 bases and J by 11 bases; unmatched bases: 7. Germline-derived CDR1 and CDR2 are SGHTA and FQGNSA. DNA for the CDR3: TGTGCCAGCAGCCCGAGCGGGGGGGGAGGGCAGTATTTT. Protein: CASSPSGGGGQYF.

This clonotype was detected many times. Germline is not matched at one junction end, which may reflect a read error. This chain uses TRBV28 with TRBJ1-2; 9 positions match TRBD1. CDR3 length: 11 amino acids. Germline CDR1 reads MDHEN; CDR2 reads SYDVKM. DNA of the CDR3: TGTGCCAGTGGAGTTTGGTGGGACAGGGAATTC. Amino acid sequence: CASGVWWDREF.

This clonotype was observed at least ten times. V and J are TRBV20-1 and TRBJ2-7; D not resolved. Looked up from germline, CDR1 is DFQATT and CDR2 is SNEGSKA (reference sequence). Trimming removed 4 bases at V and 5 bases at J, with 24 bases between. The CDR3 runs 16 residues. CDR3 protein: CSAIRTHGSPIDEQYF. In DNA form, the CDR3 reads TGCAGTGCTATAAGGACCCACGGTAGCCCGATAGACGAGCAGTACTTC.

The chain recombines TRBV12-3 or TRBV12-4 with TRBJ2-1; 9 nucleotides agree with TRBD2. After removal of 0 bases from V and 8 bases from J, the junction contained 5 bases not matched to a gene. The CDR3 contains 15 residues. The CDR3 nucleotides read TGTGCCAGCAGTTTAGCTCGCGGGGGGGAAGATGAGCAGTTCTTC. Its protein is CASSLARGGEDEQFF.

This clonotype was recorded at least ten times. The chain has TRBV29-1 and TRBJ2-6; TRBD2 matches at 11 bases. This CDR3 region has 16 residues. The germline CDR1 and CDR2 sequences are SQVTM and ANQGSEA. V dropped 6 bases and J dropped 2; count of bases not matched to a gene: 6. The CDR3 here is CSVKLAGGTGANVLTF. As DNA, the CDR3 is TGCAGCGTGAAGCTAGCGGGGGGTACTGGGGCCAACGTCCTGACTTTC.

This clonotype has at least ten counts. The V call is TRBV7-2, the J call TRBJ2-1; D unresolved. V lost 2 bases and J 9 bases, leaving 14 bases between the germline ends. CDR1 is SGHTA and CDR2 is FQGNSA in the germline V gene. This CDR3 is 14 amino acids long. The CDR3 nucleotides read TGTGCCAGCAGCTTATTGGTAGGGCGCGCTGAGCAGTTCTTC. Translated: CASSLLVGRAEQFF.

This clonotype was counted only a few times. The CDR3 DNA reads TGTGCCAGTAGTAACTTCGGGAGCCGCTCTGGAAACACCATATATTTT. Protein: CASSNFGSRSGNTIYF. The chain uses TRBV19 and TRBJ1-3; no reliable D call. Germline CDR1 is LNHDA and CDR2 is SQIVND (reference sequence). V lost 4 bases to trimming and J lost 0 bases, with 13 bases between them. The CDR3 runs 16 residues.

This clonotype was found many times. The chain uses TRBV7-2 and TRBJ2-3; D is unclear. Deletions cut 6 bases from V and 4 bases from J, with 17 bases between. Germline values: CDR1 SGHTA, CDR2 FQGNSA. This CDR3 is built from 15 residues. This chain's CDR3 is CASSQGSNRPDTQYF. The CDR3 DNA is TGTGCCAGCAGTCAAGGCAGCAACCGACCAGATACGCAGTATTTT.

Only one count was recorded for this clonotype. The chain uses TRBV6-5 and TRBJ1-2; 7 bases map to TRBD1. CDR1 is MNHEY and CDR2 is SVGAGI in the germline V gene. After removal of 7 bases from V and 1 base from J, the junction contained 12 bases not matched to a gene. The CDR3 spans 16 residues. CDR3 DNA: TGTGCCAGCAATTTCCCAACAGGGGACGTTAACTATGGCTACACCTTC. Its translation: CASNFPTGDVNYGYTF.